The next 32 T cell receptor beta chains were all read from a single sample in a study of shared clonotypes between healthy human individuals. Produced via immunoSEQ multiplex PCR; TCRdb's table is partial and in-frame only. The sample holds about 650,000 clones; roughly 95% are singletons and the top ten take approximately 0.1%. Naive CD8 cells, CD45RO-negative and positively selected for CCR7, excluded terminally differentiated effector memory CD45RA+ cells. The sequenced sample consisted of naive CD8+ T cells sorted from blood. The receptor set was obtained from a woman aged 25 to 39 in good health.

J is TRBJ2-2 and V is TRBV4-1; maybe TRBD2 (6 bases). CDR1 is MGHRA, CDR2 YSYEKL, per germline. This CDR3 has 18 residues. Trimming left V 3 bases short and J 6 bases short, with 23 bases between. CDR3: CASSHKPSGRGEPGELFF. DNA for the CDR3: TGCGCCAGCAGCCATAAACCCTCGGGTCGCGGGGAACCCGGGGAGCTGTTTTTT.

This rearrangement joins TRBV7-9 to TRBJ1-5; 9 positions agree with TRBD1. CDR1 and CDR2 from the germline V gene are SEHNR and FQNEAQ (reference sequence). The CDR3 sequence is 15 residues long. V shed 4 bases and J 5 bases; nucleotides not matched to a gene: 6. The CDR3: CASSSPGQGHQPQHF. The CDR3 DNA reads as TGTGCCAGCAGCTCTCCGGGACAGGGACATCAGCCCCAGCATTTT.

The chain links TRBV28 to TRBJ1-4; D remains ambiguous. Germline-derived CDR1 and CDR2 are MDHEN and SYDVKM. Trimming left V 1 base short and J 8 bases short, with 5 bases between. The CDR3 loop spans 12 amino acids. Written as DNA, the CDR3 is TGTGCCAGCAGTTTATTGCACGAAAAACTGTTTTTT. Protein product: CASSLLHEKLFF.

This clone was detected only a few times. The chain couples TRBV29-1 to TRBJ1-2; possibly TRBD1 for D (5 bases). In germline, CDR1 is SQVTM, CDR2 ANQGSEA. The V end lost 6 bases, the J end lost 1 base, and 12 bases lay between the germline ends. This CDR3 has 13 amino acids. The CDR3 is CSVIEGYNYGYTF. CDR3 DNA: TGCAGCGTGATAGAGGGGTATAACTATGGCTACACCTTC.

As concerns this clone: Other DNA sequences in this sample translate to the same CDR3. The rearrangement links TRBV27 to TRBJ2-1; D gene ambiguous. Germline-derived CDR1 and CDR2 are MNHEY and SMNVEV (reference sequence). The CDR3 is 14 residues long. The ends were cut back, 6 bases at V and 0 bases at J, with 9 bases in the middle. DNA of the CDR3: TGTGCCAGCAGCCTTGTGGGCTCCTACAATGAGCAGTTCTTC. Translation: CASSLVGSYNEQFF.

V usage is TRBV9 and J usage is TRBJ1-5; 11 bases are a match to TRBD1. J lost 4 bases, V lost 2 bases, and 11 bases had no gene match. The germline V gene encodes CDR1 SGDLS and CDR2 YYNGEE. The CDR3 is made up of 18 amino acids. The CDR3 DNA reads as TGTGCCAGCAGCGTCCAAATACCCGGGACAGGGGGTAATCAGCCCCAGCATTTT. Its protein is CASSVQIPGTGGNQPQHF.

This sequence joins TRBV5-4 and TRBJ2-5; 10 bases agree with TRBD2. There are 16 residues in the CDR3. The ends lost 3 bases at V and 5 bases at J; junction bases unmatched: 10. Looked up from germline, CDR1 is SGHNT and CDR2 is YYREEE (reference sequence). This CDR3 reads CASSSVLAGEGETQYF. CDR3 sequence (DNA): TGTGCCAGCAGCTCCGTTCTAGCGGGAGAAGGGGAGACCCAGTACTTC.

The J gene is TRBJ2-1, the V gene TRBV7-9; no clear D gene. CDR3 length: 13 residues. V was clipped by 3 bases and J by 8 bases, with 11 bases between them. CDR1 and CDR2 (germline): SEHNR, FQNEAQ (reference sequence). The DNA for the CDR3 is TGTGCCAGCAGCTTCCCACTTCGGGATGAGCAGTTCTTC. Its protein is CASSFPLRDEQFF.

V usage is TRBV15 and J usage is TRBJ2-2, with TRBD1 identical over 10 bases. V lost 3 bases and J lost 7; bases outside the gene matches: 11. Germline CDR1 LNHNV, CDR2 YYDKDF (reference sequence). CDR3 length: 17 residues. DNA for the CDR3: TGTGCCACCAGCAGCGACCACCCGGGACAGGGGATCGGGGAGCTGTTTTTT. It is translated as CATSSDHPGQGIGELFF.

The chain couples TRBV27 to TRBJ1-5; TRBD1 matches 8 bases. Germline V gene lookup returns CDR1 MNHEY and CDR2 SMNVEV (reference sequence). With V trimmed by 5 bases and J by 6 bases, 9 bases remained unmatched. The CDR3 is 15 amino acids. The DNA for the CDR3 is TGTGCCAGCAGTACCCAGGACAGGGCTTTTCAGCCCCAGCATTTT. Translation: CASSTQDRAFQPQHF.

This clone was seen just once. The rearrangement links TRBV30 to TRBJ1-1; weak D call: TRBD1 (5 bases). The CDR3 length is 13 residues. CDR1 is GTSNPN, CDR2 SVGIG, per germline (reference sequence). The V end lost 0 bases, the J end lost 4 bases, and 9 bases lay between the germline ends. CDR3 nucleotide sequence: TGTGCCTGGAGTGTAGCGGGGGGCACTGAAGCTTTCTTT. Its translation: CAWSVAGGTEAFF.

This chain joins TRBV28 and TRBJ2-3; 9 bases are shared with TRBD2. Trimming removed 2 bases from V and 3 bases from J; junction bases left unmatched: 3. This CDR3 is built from 15 residues. In germline, CDR1 is MDHEN, CDR2 SYDVKM. The CDR3 loop reads CASSLASGRTDTQYF. CDR3 DNA: TGTGCCAGCAGTTTAGCGAGCGGGAGGACAGATACGCAGTATTTT.

The genes are TRBV5-4 and TRBJ2-7; possible D gene TRBD2, 6 bases. The V end was cut by 3 bases, the J end by 0 bases, with 7 bases between. The CDR3 is made up of 13 amino acids. CDR1 is SGHNT and CDR2 is YYREEE in the germline V gene (reference sequence). The CDR3: CASSSGSSYEQYF. The CDR3 nucleotides read TGTGCCAGCAGCTCCGGGAGCTCCTACGAGCAGTACTTC.

The V call is TRBV7-2, the J call TRBJ2-2, with D possibly being TRBD1 (5 bases). CDR1 is SGHTA and CDR2 is FQGNSA in the germline V gene. V was clipped by 2 bases and J by 5 bases, with 12 bases between them. CDR3 length: 15 amino acids. CDR3 amino acids: CASSLTGPATGELFF. CDR3 bases: TGTGCCAGCAGCTTAACAGGACCAGCTACCGGGGAGCTGTTTTTT.

The chain uses TRBV5-1 and TRBJ1-2; 8 bases align to TRBD1. The CDR3 is made up of 15 amino acids. Germline V gene sequence: CDR1 SGHRS, CDR2 YFSETQ. Germline trimming cut 6 bases from V and 5 bases from J; bases unmatched to any gene: 12. CDR3 loop: CASTRIDRGAYGYTF. In nucleotides, the CDR3 is TGCGCCAGCACACGAATCGACAGGGGCGCGTATGGCTACACCTTC. The entire variable domain, with the rest obtained from reference TRBV5-1 and TRBJ1-2, is as follows: KAGVTQTPRYLIKTRGQQVTLSCSPISGHRSVSWYQQTPGQGLQFLFEYFSETQRNKGNFPGRFSGRQFSNSRSEMNVSTLELGDSALYLCASTRIDRGAYGYTFGSGTRLTVV.

The chain employs TRBV27 and TRBJ2-7, with unresolved D. The CDR3 totals 15 residues. The V gene lost 6 bases and the J gene lost 3 bases, with 18 bases spanning the gap. The germline gives CDR1 MNHEY, CDR2 SMNVEV (reference sequence). The CDR3 loop is CASSLRTRGDYEQYF. The CDR3, as DNA: TGTGCCAGCAGCCTCAGGACGAGAGGAGACTACGAGCAGTACTTC.

J is TRBJ2-3 and V is TRBV5-1; the match to TRBD2 covers 7 bases. This CDR3 is 18 amino acids long. Germline CDR1 and CDR2: SGHRS and YFSETQ. V dropped 0 bases and J dropped 3; count of bases not matched to a gene: 13. The CDR3 bases are TGCGCCAGCAGCTTGGCAGGCGGGAGAGATGGGGGGACAGATACGCAGTATTTT. This translates into CASSLAGGRDGGTDTQYF.

The gene calls are TRBV11-2 and TRBJ1-1; no definite D call. The CDR3 contains 14 residues. CDR1 and CDR2 from the germline V gene are SGHAT and FQNNGV. V lost 2 bases, J lost 2 bases, and 9 bases lay in between. CDR3 sequence reads: CASSLISINTEAFF. The CDR3 DNA is TGTGCCAGCAGCTTAATCTCGATAAACACTGAAGCTTTCTTT.

This chain links TRBV9 with TRBJ2-3; tentative D call: TRBD1 (5 bases). The CDR3 contains 16 residues. Germline V lookup: CDR1 SGDLS, CDR2 YYNGEE. V shed 0 bases and J shed 5 bases, with 16 bases lying between them. The CDR3 sequence: CASSVGVRSQGDTQYF. CDR3 DNA: TGTGCCAGCAGCGTAGGTGTCAGGTCGCAGGGAGATACGCAGTATTTT.

Comment on this clone: Distinct nucleotide sequences in the sample also encode this CDR3. The chain recombines TRBV28 with TRBJ2-1, with 10 bases fitting TRBD1. The CDR3 is 14 residues long. V lost 4 bases to trimming and J lost 6 bases; unmatched junction nucleotides: 3. The V gene's germline CDR1 is MDHEN and CDR2 SYDVKM. The chain's CDR3 is CASSSGTGVNEQFF. CDR3 DNA sequence: TGTGCCAGCAGTTCCGGGACAGGGGTCAATGAGCAGTTCTTC.

V usage is TRBV27 and J usage is TRBJ2-1; possible D gene TRBD1, 6 bases. This CDR3 contains 17 residues. Germline CDR1 is MNHEY and CDR2 is SMNVEV (reference sequence). Trimming took 4 bases from V and 0 from J, leaving 16 bases between them. In DNA, the CDR3 is TGTGCCAGCAGTTCTGCGACAGGAATTCTCTCCTACAATGAGCAGTTCTTC. It yields the protein CASSSATGILSYNEQFF.

The V call is TRBV5-1, the J call TRBJ2-5; TRBD1 aligns across 7 bases. J gave up 3 bases and V 4 bases, and 12 bases lay outside the gene matches. This CDR3 is 16 amino acids long. Germline-derived CDR1 and CDR2 are SGHRS and YFSETQ. The CDR3 sequence is CASSGKPGQPKETQYF. The DNA of the CDR3 is TGCGCCAGCAGCGGAAAACCGGGACAGCCAAAAGAGACCCAGTACTTC.

V gene TRBV5-1 combines with J gene TRBJ2-3; D is possibly TRBD2 (6 bases). Germline CDR1 is SGHRS and CDR2 is YFSETQ. V gave up 4 bases and J gave up 0 bases, with 9 bases separating them. The CDR3 sequence is 14 residues long. CDR3 region: CASSLALSTDTQYF. The CDR3 coding sequence is TGCGCCAGCAGCCTAGCGCTAAGCACAGATACGCAGTATTTT.

The J gene is TRBJ2-5, the V gene TRBV27; 8 bases match TRBD1. V shed 5 bases, J shed 6 bases, and the junction held 11 bases outside the gene matches. The CDR3 contains 15 residues. CDR1 is MNHEY, CDR2 SMNVEV, per germline (reference sequence). CDR3 sequence (DNA): TGTGCCAGCAGTCCGTGGACAGGGATCGGAAAGACCCAGTACTTC. Protein: CASSPWTGIGKTQYF.

The chain uses TRBV10-1 and TRBJ2-3; 7 bases line up with TRBD1. After removal of 6 bases from V and 0 bases from J, the junction contained 6 bases not matched to a gene. Germline V gene sequence: CDR1 WNHNN, CDR2 SYGVQD (reference sequence). The length of the CDR3 is 15 residues. The CDR3 region is CASSDRVTSTDTQYF. CDR3 bases: TGCGCCAGCAGCGACAGGGTAACTAGCACAGATACGCAGTATTTT.

This chain uses TRBV27 with TRBJ2-7; D uncertain. The CDR3 is made up of 14 amino acids. Trimming left V 4 bases short and J 0 bases short, with 10 bases between. CDR1 is MNHEY, CDR2 SMNVEV, per germline (reference sequence). CDR3 sequence reads: CASSSRRSSYEQYF. CDR3 in DNA: TGTGCCAGCAGTTCGCGCAGGAGCTCCTACGAGCAGTACTTC.

This chain links TRBV6-1 with TRBJ2-1; D unclear. Germline loops: CDR1 MNHNS, CDR2 SASEGT. V lost 6 bases and J 6 bases, leaving 6 bases between the germline ends. The CDR3 sequence is 11 residues long. The CDR3 here is CASSPTNEQFF. In DNA form, the CDR3 reads TGTGCCAGCAGCCCGACCAATGAGCAGTTCTTC.

The CDR3 region has the DNA TGTGCCAGCAGCTTAGTCGGGGGAAAGATTCCCTACGAGCAGTACTTC. It yields the protein CASSLVGGKIPYEQYF. The chain employs TRBV7-2 and TRBJ2-7, with a tentative D call TRBD2 (6 bases). The CDR3 has 16 amino acids. The germline gives CDR1 SGHTA, CDR2 FQGNSA. V was shortened by 1 base and J by 2 bases, with 15 bases between the two germline ends.

On this clone itself: Other DNA sequences in the sample encode the same CDR3. The V gene is TRBV19, the J gene TRBJ2-7, with 7 bases matching TRBD1. J gave up 2 bases and V 3 bases, and 4 bases lay outside the gene matches. CDR1 is LNHDA and CDR2 is SQIVND in the germline V gene (reference sequence). This CDR3 region has 14 residues. This CDR3 is CASSIRQGTYEQYF. DNA of the CDR3: TGTGCCAGTAGTATTCGACAGGGCACCTACGAGCAGTACTTC.

CDR3 sequence: CASSELASSYEQYF. In DNA form, the CDR3 reads TGTGCCAGCAGTGAACTAGCTAGCTCCTACGAGCAGTACTTC. This rearrangement joins TRBV2 to TRBJ2-7, with D perhaps matching TRBD2 (5 bases). This CDR3 region has 14 residues. Between the trimmed V and J ends, which lost 2 bases and 0 bases, there was a span of 8 bases. Germline CDR1 and CDR2: SNHLY and FYNNEI.

The genes are TRBV27 and TRBJ2-1, with a weak D call TRBD1 (5 bases). The CDR3 is 13 amino acids. Trimming removed 3 bases from V and 4 bases from J, with 7 bases in between. Germline lookup yields CDR1 MNHEY and CDR2 SMNVEV (reference sequence). This CDR3 is CASSFSGYNEQFF. CDR3 in DNA: TGTGCCAGCAGTTTCTCAGGGTACAATGAGCAGTTCTTC.

V gene TRBV29-1 combines with J gene TRBJ1-4, with D hard to call. CDR1 and CDR2 (germline): SQVTM, ANQGSEA. The CDR3 has 11 amino acids. Between the trimmed V and J ends, which lost 4 bases and 6 bases, there was a span of 6 bases. In nucleotides, the CDR3 is TGCAGCGTTGCTTCTTATGAAAAACTGTTTTTT. Its protein is CSVASYEKLFF. The entire variable domain, with the rest obtained from reference TRBV29-1 and TRBJ1-4, is as follows: SAVISQKPSRDICQRGTSLTIQCQVDSQVTMMFWYRQQPGQSLTLIATANQGSEATYESGFVIDKFPISRPNLTFSTLTVSNMSPEDSSIYLCSVASYEKLFFGSGTQLSVL.